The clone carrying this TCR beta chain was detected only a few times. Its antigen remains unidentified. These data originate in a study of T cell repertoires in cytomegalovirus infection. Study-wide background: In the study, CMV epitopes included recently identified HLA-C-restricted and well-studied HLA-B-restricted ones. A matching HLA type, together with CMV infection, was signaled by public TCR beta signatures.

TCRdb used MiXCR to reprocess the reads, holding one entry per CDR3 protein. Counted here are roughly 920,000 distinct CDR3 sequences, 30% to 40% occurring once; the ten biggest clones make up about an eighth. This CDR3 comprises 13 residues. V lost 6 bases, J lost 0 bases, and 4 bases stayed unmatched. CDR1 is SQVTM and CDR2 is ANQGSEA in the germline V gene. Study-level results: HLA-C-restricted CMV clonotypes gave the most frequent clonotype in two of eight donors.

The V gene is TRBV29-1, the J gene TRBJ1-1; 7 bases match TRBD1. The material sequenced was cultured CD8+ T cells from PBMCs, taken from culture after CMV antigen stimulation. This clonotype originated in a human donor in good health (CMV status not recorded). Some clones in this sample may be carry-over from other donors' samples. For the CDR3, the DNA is TGCAGCGTCGGGGACAGCTTGAACACTGAAGCTTTCTTT. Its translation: CSVGDSLNTEAFF.